This TCR beta chain was sequenced in a study of Ad26.COV2.S vaccination and SARS-CoV-2 variants. Study-wide context: In the COV1001 trial, the donor was in the Ad26.COV2.S arm. Dosing was one shot or two shots 56 days apart.

The CDR3 extends over 16 amino acids. Germline CDR1 is SEHNR and CDR2 is FQNEAQ (reference sequence). V lost 4 bases and J 3 bases, leaving 19 bases between the germline ends. TCRdb keeps only in-frame clones here, not all; method: immunoSEQ multiplex PCR. The sample comprises 350,000 to 600,000 clones, 80% to 90% of which are singletons, and 1.7% rests with the top ten. The treatment is: roughly 19 received Ad26.COV2.S at low or high dose, single or two shots; about 5 received placebo; per-sample allocation not given. On day 63 after the first injection, vaccine and placebo recipients gave samples. The study used a vaccine consisting of an Ad26 vector that expressed Wuhan-strain SARS-CoV-2 spike.

This chain uses TRBV7-9 with TRBJ2-7; no reliable D call. The sequence derives from a person between 18 and 65 years old who received the Ad26.COV2.S COVID-19 vaccine or a placebo. The starting material was peripheral blood, obtained in a trial of Ad26.COV2.S vaccine versus placebo. CDR3 DNA sequence: TGTGCCAGCAGCTCCTTCCAGACGGAAAATCTCTACGAGCAGTACTTC. Amino acid sequence: CASSSFQTENLYEQYF.